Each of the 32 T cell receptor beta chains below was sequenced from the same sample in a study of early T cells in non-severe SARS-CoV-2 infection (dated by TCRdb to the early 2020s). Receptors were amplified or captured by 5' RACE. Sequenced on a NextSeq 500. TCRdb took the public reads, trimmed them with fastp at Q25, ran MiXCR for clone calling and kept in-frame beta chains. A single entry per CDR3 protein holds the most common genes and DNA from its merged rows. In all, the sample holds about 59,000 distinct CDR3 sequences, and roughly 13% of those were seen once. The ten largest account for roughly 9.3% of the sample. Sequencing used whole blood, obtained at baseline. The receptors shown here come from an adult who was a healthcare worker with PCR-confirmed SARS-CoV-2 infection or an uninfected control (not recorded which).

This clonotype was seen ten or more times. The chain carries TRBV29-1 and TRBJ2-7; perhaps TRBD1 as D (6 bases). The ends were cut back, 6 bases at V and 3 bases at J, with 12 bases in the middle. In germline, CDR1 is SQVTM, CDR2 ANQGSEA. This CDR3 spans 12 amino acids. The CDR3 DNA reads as TGCAGCGTGAGACAGGCCAACTACGAGCAGTACTTC. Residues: CSVRQANYEQYF.

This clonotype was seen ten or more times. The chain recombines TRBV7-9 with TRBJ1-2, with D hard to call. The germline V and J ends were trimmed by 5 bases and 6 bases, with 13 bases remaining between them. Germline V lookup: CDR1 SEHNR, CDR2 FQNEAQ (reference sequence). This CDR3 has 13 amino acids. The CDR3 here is CASSPPSENGYTF. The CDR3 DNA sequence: TGTGCCAGCAGCCCCCCAAGCGAGAATGGCTACACCTTC.

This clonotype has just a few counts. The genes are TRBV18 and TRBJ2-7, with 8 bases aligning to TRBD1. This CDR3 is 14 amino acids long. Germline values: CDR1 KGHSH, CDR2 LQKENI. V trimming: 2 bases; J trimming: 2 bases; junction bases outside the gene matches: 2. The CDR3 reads CASSPTTGAYEQYF. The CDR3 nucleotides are TGTGCCAGCTCACCAACGACAGGGGCCTACGAGCAGTACTTC.

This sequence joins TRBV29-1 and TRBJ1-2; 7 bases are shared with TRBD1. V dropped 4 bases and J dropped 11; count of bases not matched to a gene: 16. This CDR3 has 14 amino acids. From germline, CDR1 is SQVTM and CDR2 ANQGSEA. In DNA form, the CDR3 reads TGCAGCGTTGCAGATTGGGACAGATCCGTCGAGTACACCTTC. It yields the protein CSVADWDRSVEYTF.

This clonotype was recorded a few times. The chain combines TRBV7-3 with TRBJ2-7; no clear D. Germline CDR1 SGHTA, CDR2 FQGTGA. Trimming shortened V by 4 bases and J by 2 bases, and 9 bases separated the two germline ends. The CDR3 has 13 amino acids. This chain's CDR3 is CASSYENTYEQYF. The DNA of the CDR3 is TGTGCCAGCAGCTATGAGAATACCTACGAGCAGTACTTC.

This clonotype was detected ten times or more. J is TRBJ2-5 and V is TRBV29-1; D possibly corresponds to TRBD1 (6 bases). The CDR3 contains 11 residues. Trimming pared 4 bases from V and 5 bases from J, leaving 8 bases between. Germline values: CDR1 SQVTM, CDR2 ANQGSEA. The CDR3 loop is CSVGQGETQYF. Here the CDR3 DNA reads TGCAGCGTTGGGCAGGGGGAGACCCAGTACTTC.

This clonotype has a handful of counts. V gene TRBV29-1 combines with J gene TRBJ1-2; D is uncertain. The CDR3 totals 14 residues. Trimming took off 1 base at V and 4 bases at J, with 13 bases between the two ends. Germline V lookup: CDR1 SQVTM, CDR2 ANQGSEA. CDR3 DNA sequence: TGCAGCGTTGAAGGTGGGAGGACCCCCTATGGCTACACCTTC. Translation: CSVEGGRTPYGYTF.

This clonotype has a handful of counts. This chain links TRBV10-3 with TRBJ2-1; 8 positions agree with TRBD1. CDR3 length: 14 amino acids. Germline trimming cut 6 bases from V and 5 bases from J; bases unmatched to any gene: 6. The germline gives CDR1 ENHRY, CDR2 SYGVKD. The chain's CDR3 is CAIRTGTGHNEQFF. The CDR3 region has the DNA TGTGCCATCAGGACCGGGACAGGCCACAATGAGCAGTTCTTC.

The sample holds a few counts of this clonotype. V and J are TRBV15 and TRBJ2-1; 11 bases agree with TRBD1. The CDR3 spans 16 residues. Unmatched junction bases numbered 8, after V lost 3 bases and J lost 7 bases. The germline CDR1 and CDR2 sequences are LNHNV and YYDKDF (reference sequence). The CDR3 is CATSSSRTGGRNEQFF. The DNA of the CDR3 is TGTGCCACCAGCAGTTCTCGGACAGGGGGCAGGAATGAGCAGTTCTTC.

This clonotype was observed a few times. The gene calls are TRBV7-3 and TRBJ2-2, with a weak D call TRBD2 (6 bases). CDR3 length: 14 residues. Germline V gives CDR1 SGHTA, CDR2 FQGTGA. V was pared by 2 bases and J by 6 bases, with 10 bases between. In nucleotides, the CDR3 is TGTGCCAGCAGCTTAGGGGAGGTGCCCGGGGAGCTGTTTTTT. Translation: CASSLGEVPGELFF.

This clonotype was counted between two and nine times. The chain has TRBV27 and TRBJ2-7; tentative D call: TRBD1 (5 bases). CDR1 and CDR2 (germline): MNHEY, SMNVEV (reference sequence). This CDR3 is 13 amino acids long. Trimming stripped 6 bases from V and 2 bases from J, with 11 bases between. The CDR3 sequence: CASSPRQPYEQYF. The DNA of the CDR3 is TGTGCCAGCAGCCCCCGACAGCCCTACGAGCAGTACTTC.

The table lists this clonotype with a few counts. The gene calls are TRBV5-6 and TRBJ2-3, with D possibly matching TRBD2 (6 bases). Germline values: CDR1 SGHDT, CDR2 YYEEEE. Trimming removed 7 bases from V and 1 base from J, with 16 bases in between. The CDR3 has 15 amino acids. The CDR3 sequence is CASRRGGLGTDTQYF. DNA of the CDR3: TGTGCCAGCCGGCGGGGTGGGCTGGGCACAGATACGCAGTATTTT.

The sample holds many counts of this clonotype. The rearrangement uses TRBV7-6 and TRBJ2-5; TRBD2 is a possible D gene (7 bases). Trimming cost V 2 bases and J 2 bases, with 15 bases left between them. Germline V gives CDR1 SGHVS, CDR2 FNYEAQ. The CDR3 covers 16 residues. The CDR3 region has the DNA TGTGCCAGCAGCTTAAGTCCGGGGGGCCTACAAGAGACCCAGTACTTC. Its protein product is CASSLSPGGLQETQYF. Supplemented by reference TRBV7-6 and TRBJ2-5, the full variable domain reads GAGVSQSPRYKVTKRGQDVALRCDPISGHVSLYWYRQALGQGPEFLTYFNYEAQQDKSGLPNDRFSAERPEGSISTLTIQRTEQRDSAMYRCASSLSPGGLQETQYFGPGTRLLVL.

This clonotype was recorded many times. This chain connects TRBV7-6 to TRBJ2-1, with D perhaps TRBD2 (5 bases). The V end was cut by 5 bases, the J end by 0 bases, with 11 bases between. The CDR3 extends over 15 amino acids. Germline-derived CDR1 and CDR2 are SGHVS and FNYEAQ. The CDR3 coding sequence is TGTGCCAGCAGCCCCTTAGCGCCCTCCTACAATGAGCAGTTCTTC. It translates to CASSPLAPSYNEQFF.

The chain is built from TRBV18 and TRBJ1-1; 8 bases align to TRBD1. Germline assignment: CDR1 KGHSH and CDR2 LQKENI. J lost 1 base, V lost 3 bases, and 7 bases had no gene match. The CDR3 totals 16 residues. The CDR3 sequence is CASSPGTGWANTEAFF. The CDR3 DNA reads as TGTGCCAGCTCACCCGGGACAGGTTGGGCGAACACTGAAGCTTTCTTT.

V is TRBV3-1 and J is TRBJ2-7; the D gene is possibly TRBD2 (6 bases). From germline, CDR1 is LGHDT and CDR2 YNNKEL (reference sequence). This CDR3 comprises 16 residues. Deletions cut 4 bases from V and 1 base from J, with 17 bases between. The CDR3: CASSPIRGTASYEQYF. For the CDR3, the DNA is TGTGCCAGCAGCCCTATACGGGGGACGGCTTCCTACGAGCAGTACTTC.

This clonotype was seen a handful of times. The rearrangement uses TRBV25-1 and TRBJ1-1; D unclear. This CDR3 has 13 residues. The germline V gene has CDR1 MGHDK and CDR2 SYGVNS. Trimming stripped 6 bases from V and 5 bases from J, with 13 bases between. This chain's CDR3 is CASSSLGGTEAFF. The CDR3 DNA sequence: TGTGCCAGCAGCAGTTTGGGCGGGACTGAAGCTTTCTTT.

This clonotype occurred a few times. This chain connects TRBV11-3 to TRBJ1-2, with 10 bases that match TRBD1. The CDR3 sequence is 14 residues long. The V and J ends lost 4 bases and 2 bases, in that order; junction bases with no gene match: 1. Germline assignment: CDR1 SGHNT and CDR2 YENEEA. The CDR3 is CASSWGQGNYGYTF. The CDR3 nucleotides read TGTGCCAGCAGCTGGGGACAGGGGAACTATGGCTACACCTTC.

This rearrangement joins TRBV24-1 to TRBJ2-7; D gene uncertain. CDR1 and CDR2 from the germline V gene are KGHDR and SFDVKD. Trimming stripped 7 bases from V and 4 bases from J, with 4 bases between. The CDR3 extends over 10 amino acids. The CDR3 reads CATRSYEQYF. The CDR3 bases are TGTGCCACCAGAAGTTACGAGCAGTACTTC.

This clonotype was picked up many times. The CDR3 sequence: CSGGGETNYNEQFF. CDR3 DNA sequence: TGCAGTGGAGGAGGGGAGACGAACTACAATGAGCAGTTCTTC. This chain joins TRBV20-1 and TRBJ2-1, with D possibly matching TRBD2 (6 bases). V shed 7 bases and J shed 3 bases, with 16 bases lying between them. CDR1 and CDR2 from the germline V gene are DFQATT and SNEGSKA (reference sequence). The CDR3 loop spans 14 amino acids.

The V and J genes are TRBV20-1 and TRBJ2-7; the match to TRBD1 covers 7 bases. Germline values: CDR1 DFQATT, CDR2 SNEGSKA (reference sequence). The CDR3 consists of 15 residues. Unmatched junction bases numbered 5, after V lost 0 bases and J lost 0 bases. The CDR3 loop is CSARDWDSYSYEQYF. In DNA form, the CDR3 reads TGCAGTGCTAGAGATTGGGACAGTTACTCCTACGAGCAGTACTTC.

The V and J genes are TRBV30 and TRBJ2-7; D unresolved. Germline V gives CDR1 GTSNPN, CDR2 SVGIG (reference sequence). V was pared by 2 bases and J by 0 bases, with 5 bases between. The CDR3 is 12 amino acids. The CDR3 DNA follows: TGTGCCTGGAGTCCCGACTCCTACGAGCAGTACTTC. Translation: CAWSPDSYEQYF.

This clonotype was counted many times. DNA of the CDR3: TGCAGCGTTTACAGACGACGGAGATTCGCGGTCTACGAGCAGTACTTC. Protein: CSVYRRRRFAVYEQYF. The J gene is TRBJ2-7, the V gene TRBV29-1, with D unresolved. Germline CDR1 and CDR2: SQVTM and ANQGSEA. The CDR3 has 16 residues. The V and J ends lost 5 bases and 3 bases respectively, with 23 bases between them.

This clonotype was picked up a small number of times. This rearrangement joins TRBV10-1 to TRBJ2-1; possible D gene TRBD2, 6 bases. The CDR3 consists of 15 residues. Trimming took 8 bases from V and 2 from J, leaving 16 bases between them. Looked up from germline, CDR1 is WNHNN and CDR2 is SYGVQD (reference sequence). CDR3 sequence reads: CASWGWRGAYNEQFF. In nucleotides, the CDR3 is TGCGCCAGCTGGGGGTGGCGGGGAGCCTACAATGAGCAGTTCTTC.

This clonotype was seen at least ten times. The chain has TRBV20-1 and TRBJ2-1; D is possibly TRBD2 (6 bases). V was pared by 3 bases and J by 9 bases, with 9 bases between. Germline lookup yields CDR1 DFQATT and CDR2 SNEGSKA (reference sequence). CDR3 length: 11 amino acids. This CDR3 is CSAREGSEQFF. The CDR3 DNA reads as TGCAGTGCTAGGGAGGGGTCTGAGCAGTTCTTC.

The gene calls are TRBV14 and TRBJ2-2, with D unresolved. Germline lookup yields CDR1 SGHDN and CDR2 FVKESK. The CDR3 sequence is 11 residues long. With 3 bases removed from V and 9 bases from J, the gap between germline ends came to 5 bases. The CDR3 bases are TGTGCCAGCAGCCAGAGACGGGAGCTGTTTTTT. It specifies CASSQRRELFF.

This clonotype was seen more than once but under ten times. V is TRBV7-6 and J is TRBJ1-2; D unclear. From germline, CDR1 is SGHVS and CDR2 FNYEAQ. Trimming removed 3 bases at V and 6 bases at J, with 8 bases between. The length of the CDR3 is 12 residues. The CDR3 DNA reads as TGTGCCAGCAGCTTGGCGGGGAATGGCTACACCTTC. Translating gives CASSLAGNGYTF.

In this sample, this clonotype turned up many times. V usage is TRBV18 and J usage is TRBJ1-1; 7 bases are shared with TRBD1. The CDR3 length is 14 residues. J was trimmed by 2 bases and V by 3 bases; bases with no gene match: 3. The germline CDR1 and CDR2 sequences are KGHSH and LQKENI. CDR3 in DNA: TGTGCCAGCTCACCGGGACAGTTAAACACTGAAGCTTTCTTT. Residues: CASSPGQLNTEAFF. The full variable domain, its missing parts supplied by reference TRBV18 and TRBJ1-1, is NAGVMQNPRHLVRRRGQEARLRCSPMKGHSHVYWYRQLPEEGLKFMVYLQKENIIDESGMPKERFSAEFPKEGPSILRIQQVVRGDSAAYFCASSPGQLNTEAFFGQGTRLTVV.

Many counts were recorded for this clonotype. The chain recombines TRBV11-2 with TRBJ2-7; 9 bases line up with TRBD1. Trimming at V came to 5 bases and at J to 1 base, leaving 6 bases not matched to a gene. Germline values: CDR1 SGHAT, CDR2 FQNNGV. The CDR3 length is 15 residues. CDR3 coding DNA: TGTGCCAGCAGCCTGGGACAGGGCAATTCCTACGAGCAGTACTTC. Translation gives CASSLGQGNSYEQYF.

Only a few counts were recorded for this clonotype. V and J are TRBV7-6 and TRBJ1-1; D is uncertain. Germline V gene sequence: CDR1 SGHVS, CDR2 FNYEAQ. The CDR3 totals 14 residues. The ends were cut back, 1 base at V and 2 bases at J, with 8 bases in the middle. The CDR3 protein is CASSLGQENTEAFF. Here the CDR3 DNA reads TGTGCCAGCAGCTTAGGGCAGGAAAACACTGAAGCTTTCTTT.

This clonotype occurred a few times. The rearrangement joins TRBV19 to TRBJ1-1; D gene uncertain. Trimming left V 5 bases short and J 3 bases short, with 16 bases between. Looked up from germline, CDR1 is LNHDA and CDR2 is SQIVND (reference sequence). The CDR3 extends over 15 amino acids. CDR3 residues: CASSVSREEDTEAFF. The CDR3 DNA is TGTGCCAGTAGTGTTTCGAGGGAAGAAGACACTGAAGCTTTCTTT. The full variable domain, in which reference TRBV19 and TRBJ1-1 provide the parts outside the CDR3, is DGGITQSPKYLFRKEGQNVTLSCEQNLNHDAMYWYRQDPGQGLRLIYYSQIVNDFQKGDIAEGYSVSREKKESFPLTVTSAQKNPTAFYLCASSVSREEDTEAFFGQGTRLTVV.

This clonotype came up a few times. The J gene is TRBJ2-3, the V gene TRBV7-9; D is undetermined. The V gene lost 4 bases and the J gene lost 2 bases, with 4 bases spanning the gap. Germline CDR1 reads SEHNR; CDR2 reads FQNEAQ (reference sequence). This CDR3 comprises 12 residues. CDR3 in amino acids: CASSSVTDTQYF. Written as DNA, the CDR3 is TGTGCCAGCAGCTCCGTCACAGATACGCAGTATTTT.